This record covers a single T cell receptor (beta chain). This clonotype was seen many times. This clone's antigen is unknown. The input lacks base qualities; no much larger clone sits a single base away. This beta chain is an unintended read in a library built for alpha chains; its size means little. This sample's time point label indicates: sample taken at primary tumor resection. Samples were obtained from roughly 72 patients with early-stage, untreated non-small cell lung cancer from the lung TRACERx cohort. For TCR sequencing, whole RNA was extracted from tumor and nontumor lung tissue, or from cryopreserved PBMC samples, and no cell sorting was done. Only patients with enough RNA available from two or more tumor regions were chosen for TCR sequencing. Before being selected, tumor and adjacent nontumor lung specimens were reviewed by a lung pathologist. Library preparation was by 5' RACE. These reads were obtained on a NextSeq 500. The TCR library protocol attached a unique molecular identifier to each TCR cDNA molecule to allow correction of PCR and sequencing errors. On the study's bioinformatics: TCR identification, UMI-based error correction and CDR3 extraction were performed with Decombinator tools. Expanded TCRs were defined as those above a frequency of 2 per 1,000, corresponding to the top 1% of the tumor frequency distribution. Expanded tumor TCRs statistically deemed absent (corrected P<0.05) from at least one tumor region were classed as regional, and all other expanded tumor TCRs were classed as ubiquitous. Renyi diversity was computed with the R vegan package after each repertoire had been subsampled 100 times to 5,000 TCRs. CDR3 similarity networks were built from amino acid triplet string-kernel similarity, with CDR3s being connected when pairwise similarity was above 0.82. TCRdb itself trimmed the public reads at Q25 with fastp, ran MiXCR and retained productive beta chains. Rows are unified per CDR3 protein, each entry keeping the most common DNA and genes. The V and J calls were determined by TCRdb, not by the authors. This sample has roughly 18,000 distinct CDR3 sequences in its table, and 9.5% to 10% of those were observed once. In total, the top ten clones hold 20% to 25% of the sample.

These data come from a study of spatial heterogeneity in lung cancer (dated by TCRdb to about 2019). Study-level background: Beta-chain transcripts were consistently detected in greater numbers than alpha-chain transcripts, which likely reflects a higher abundance of beta-chain transcripts. A strong correlation was found between TCR transcript counts in tumor regions and a T cell transcriptional module score from matched bulk RNA-seq. Nonsynonymous mutation counts, determined by whole-exome sequencing of tumor tissue, were related to TCR repertoire features. In the raw uncorrected reads, each unique combination of TCR and UMI appeared on average more than ten times. At surgery, hundreds of tumor regions, fewer than 85 matched nontumor lung samples and about 56 PBMC samples were TCR-sequenced for both alpha and beta chains. In non-small cell lung cancer, the study quantitatively compared TCR alpha and beta repertoires across several tumor regions, matched nontumor lung, and blood.

General findings and caveats noted by the study authors: The number of expanded intratumoral alpha and beta TCRs correlated with the tumor nonsynonymous mutation count. Confirming at a functional level the hypothesis that regional TCRs recognize regional mutations was considered to require additional single-cell paired TCR alpha and beta sequencing. Counts of ubiquitous and regional expanded TCRs correlated with counts of ubiquitous and regional nonsynonymous mutations, respectively. Estimated TCR-seq coverage of tumor T cells was only roughly 7.3% for alpha chains and around 13% for beta chains.

Clipping removes 4 bases from V and 6 bases from J, with 9 as the unmatched junction base count. The germline V gene encodes CDR1 LNHDA and CDR2 SQIVND (reference sequence). Counted from cysteine to phenylalanine, this CDR3 has 16 amino acids. This entry keeps only the CDR3 DNA: 48 bases, framed from base 1. The TCR sequence derives from a female donor with early-stage non-small cell lung cancer. The sequenced sample was lung tumor tissue, obtained at surgery. Recombination joined TRBV19 with TRBJ1-2; 12 nucleotides in the junction match TRBD1. The sequenced DNA: TGTGCCAGTAGTACCCGGGACAGGGGGCGCGATCATGGCTACACCTTC. Translated, this gives CASSTRDRGRDHGYTF.